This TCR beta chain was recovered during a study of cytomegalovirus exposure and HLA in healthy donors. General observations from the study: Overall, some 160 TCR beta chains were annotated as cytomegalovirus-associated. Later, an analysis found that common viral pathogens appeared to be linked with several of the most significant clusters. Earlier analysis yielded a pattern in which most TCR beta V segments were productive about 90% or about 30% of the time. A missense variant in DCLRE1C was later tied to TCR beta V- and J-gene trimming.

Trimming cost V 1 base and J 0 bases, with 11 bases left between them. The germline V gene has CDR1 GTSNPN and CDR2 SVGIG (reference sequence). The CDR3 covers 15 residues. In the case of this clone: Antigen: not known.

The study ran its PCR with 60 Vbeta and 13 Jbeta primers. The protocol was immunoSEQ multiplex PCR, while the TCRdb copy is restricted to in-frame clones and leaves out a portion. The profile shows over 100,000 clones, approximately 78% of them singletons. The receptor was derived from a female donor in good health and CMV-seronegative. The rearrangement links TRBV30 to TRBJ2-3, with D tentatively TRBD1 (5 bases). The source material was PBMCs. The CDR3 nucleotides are TGTGCCTGGAGTGCAAACAGGATTAGCACAGATACGCAGTATTTT. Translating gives CAWSANRISTDTQYF.